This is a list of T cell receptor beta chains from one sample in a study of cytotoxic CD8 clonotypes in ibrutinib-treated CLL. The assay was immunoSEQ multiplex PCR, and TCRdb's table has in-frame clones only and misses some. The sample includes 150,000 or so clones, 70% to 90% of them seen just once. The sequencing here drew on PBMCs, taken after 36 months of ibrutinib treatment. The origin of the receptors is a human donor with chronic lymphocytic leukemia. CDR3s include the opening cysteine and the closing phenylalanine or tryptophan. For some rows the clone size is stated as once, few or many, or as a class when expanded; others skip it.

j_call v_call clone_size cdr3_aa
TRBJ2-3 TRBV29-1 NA CSVETGLDTQYF
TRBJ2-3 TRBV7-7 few CASSLAGGADTQYF
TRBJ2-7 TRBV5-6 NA CASSLVDRVYEQYF
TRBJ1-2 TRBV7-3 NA CASSLNTWRRVDYGYTF
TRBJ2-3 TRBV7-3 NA CASSLLLTDTQYF
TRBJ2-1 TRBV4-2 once CASSQEFFGGGLYNEQFF
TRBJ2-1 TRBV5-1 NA CASSLFVGNEQFF
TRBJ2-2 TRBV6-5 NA CASSYNVDPGELFF
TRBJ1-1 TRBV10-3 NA CAIRGGRITEAFF
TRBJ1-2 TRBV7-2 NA CASSSRVGSYGYTF
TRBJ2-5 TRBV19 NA CASSSHPGGGAQETQYF
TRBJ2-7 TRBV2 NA CASYILGDRLNYEQYF
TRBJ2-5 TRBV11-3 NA CASSHRDTGETQYF
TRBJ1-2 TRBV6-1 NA CASSPGGHFGGYTF
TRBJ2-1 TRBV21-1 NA CASSKVSSLAGASYNEQFF
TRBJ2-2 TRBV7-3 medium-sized CASSPGGSATGELFF
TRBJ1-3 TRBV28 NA CASSLRDRGQRNTIYF
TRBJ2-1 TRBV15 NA CATSRGDNEQFF
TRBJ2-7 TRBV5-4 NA CASSAGVGQTYEQYF
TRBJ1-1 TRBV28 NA CASTRILGGPNTEAFF
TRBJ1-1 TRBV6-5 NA CASKGRPGNTEAFF
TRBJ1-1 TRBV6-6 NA CASSYQRQGIETEAFF
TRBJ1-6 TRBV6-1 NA CASSELEISYNSPLHF
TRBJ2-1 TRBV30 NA CAWSIRTSSSTMDEQFF
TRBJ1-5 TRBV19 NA CASRFLQGRQPQHF
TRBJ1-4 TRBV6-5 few CASRSDRAGNEKLFF
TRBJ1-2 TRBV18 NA CASSPMTGTVNGYTF
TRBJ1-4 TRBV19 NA CASSISPRTSTNEKLFF
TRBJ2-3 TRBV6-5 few CASSYSNSGGTDTQYF
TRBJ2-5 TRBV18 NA CASSPGTAQETQYF
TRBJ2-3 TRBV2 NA CASSEDPDGTQYF
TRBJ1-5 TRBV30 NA CAGTSGGGQPQHF
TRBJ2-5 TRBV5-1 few CASSWRLAGGYQETQYF
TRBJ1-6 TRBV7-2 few CASSLEGPTFF
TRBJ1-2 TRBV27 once CASSPLGERGYTF
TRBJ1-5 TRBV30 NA CAWSPPYSNQPQHF
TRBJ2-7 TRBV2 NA CASRAWTTLGDEQYF
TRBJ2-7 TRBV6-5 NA CASSYRSDRGAYGQYF
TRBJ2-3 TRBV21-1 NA CASSKRYRAAGTDTQYF
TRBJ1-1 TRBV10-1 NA CASSENLNTEAFF
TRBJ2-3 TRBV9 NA CASSARARRNTPDTQYF
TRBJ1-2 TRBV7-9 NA CASSLASSVYGYTF
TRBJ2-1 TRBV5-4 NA CASSLAWGQNNEQFF
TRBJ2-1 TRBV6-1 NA CASSEFRLAGVEQFF